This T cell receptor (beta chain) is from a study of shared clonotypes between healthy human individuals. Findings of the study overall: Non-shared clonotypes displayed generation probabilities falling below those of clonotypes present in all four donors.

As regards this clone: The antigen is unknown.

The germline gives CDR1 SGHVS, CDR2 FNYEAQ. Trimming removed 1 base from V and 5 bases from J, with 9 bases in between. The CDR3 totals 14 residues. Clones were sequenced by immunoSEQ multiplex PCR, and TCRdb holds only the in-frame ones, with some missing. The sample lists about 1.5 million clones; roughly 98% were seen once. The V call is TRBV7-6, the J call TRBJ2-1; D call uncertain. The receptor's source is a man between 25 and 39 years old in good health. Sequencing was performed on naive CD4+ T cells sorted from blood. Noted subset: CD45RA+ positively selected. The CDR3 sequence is CASSLGSGNNEQFF. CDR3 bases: TGTGCCAGCAGCTTAGGGTCCGGAAACAATGAGCAGTTCTTC.